This TCR beta chain stems from a study of shared clonotypes between healthy human individuals. Study in general: Participating donors consisted of two women and a few men aged 18 to 49.

Per the germline V gene, CDR1 is GTSNPN and CDR2 is SVGIG (reference sequence). The CDR3 spans 13 residues. V dropped 4 bases and J dropped 0; count of bases not matched to a gene: 2. Genomic DNA from each subset was divided evenly over several immunoSEQ plates. This table comes from immunoSEQ multiplex PCR, and its TCRdb copy is limited to in-frame clones, with some not included. This sample has 850,000 to 1,200,000 clones; 75% occur once, and the top ten carry about 1.5%. The genes are TRBV30 and TRBJ2-7, with 8 bases identical to TRBD1. This sequence originates from a man aged 18 to 29 in good health. The specimen was memory CD4+ T cells sorted from blood. As to subset: CD45RA-negative fraction. The CDR3 DNA follows: TGTGCCTGGAACAGGGGGAGCTCCTACGAGCAGTACTTC. It encodes CAWNRGSSYEQYF.